Following are 5 T cell receptor beta chains from one sample sequenced in a study of siplizumab effects on memory and regulatory T cells. The protocol was immunoSEQ multiplex PCR, while the TCRdb copy is restricted to in-frame clones and leaves out a portion. The sample gives 60,000 to 70,000 clones, roughly 88% of which show up once; about 1.5% is in the top ten. The sample was Tregs sorted from blood. These receptors came from a human donor in good health.

V is TRBV27 and J is TRBJ2-6; D unclear. The V and J ends lost 6 bases and 4 bases respectively, with 13 bases between them. CDR1 and CDR2 (germline): MNHEY, SMNVEV (reference sequence). There are 15 residues in the CDR3. The chain's CDR3 is CASSPQVGGANVLTF. Here the CDR3 DNA reads TGTGCCAGCAGCCCTCAGGTCGGCGGGGCCAACGTCCTGACTTTC.

The chain is built from TRBV6-1 and TRBJ1-3; D uncertain. Trimming removed 1 base from V and 4 bases from J, with 14 bases in between. The V gene's germline CDR1 is MNHNS and CDR2 SASEGT. This CDR3 has 16 amino acids. In DNA, the CDR3 is TGTGCCAGCAGTGAAGGTCTGGGTACACTGGGAAACACCATATATTTT. Translated, it gives CASSEGLGTLGNTIYF.

The table lists this clone with a count of one. The chain employs TRBV19 and TRBJ1-2; 8 bases match TRBD1. J lost 2 bases, V lost 3 bases, and 5 bases had no gene match. CDR1 and CDR2 from the germline V gene are LNHDA and SQIVND (reference sequence). This CDR3 comprises 15 residues. In nucleotides, the CDR3 is TGTGCCAGTAGTATGCAGGGGGCGCAGAACTATGGCTACACCTTC. Its translation: CASSMQGAQNYGYTF.

The V call is TRBV7-2, the J call TRBJ1-5; D unresolved. Trimming took 7 bases from V and 0 from J, leaving 13 bases between them. This CDR3 spans 15 amino acids. From germline, CDR1 is SGHTA and CDR2 FQGNSA. CDR3 nucleotide sequence: TGTGCCAGCAATGCCGGAGACCATAGCAATCAGCCCCAGCATTTT. Translation gives CASNAGDHSNQPQHF.

The genes are TRBV13 and TRBJ2-7; a possible D gene is TRBD2 (5 bases). This CDR3 is 13 amino acids long. The V gene lost 5 bases and the J gene lost 2 bases, with 10 bases spanning the gap. Germline CDR1 reads PRHDT; CDR2 reads FYEKMQ (reference sequence). The CDR3 here is CASSRTDTYEQYF. The CDR3 DNA follows: TGTGCCAGCAGCCGGACTGATACCTACGAGCAGTACTTC.